The clone carrying this T cell receptor beta chain was counted only a few times. The data are from a study of T-cell memory formation after mild COVID-19. About the study: Largely donor-specific TCR clusters were found.

This CDR3 is 16 amino acids long. V lost 6 bases to trimming and J lost 4 bases; unmatched junction nucleotides: 7. The germline V gene has CDR1 WSHSY and CDR2 SAAADI. TCR alpha and TCR beta cDNA libraries carrying sample barcodes and UMIs were produced by 5'RACE using constant-segment primers. One entry per CDR3 protein, called by TCRdb with MiXCR from the 5' RACE reads. The sample lists almost 250,000 distinct CDR3 sequences; roughly 15% were seen once. The V call is TRBV10-2, the J call TRBJ2-1, with TRBD2 identical over 12 bases. Sequenced material: PBMCs or a T cell subset sorted from them (not recorded which). This receptor was identified in an adult woman who had mild COVID-19 (a few samples of this study predate the infection). Cell type and time point are not known. The CDR3 DNA follows: TGCGCCAGCAGGGGGGCTGGACTAGCGGGATACAATGAGCAGTTCTTC. Its protein product is CASRGAGLAGYNEQFF.